There are a few counts of the clone carrying this T cell receptor beta chain. Germline loops: CDR1 SGDLS, CDR2 YYNGEE. The CDR3 is 16 amino acids. V was clipped by 3 bases and J by 6 bases; unmatched bases: 15. From the RT-PCR reads, TCRdb called clonotypes with MiXCR, one entry per CDR3 protein. The sample gives almost 700,000 distinct CDR3 sequences, around 14% of which show up once; roughly 3.6% is in the top ten. The chain links TRBV9 to TRBJ2-7, with 7 bases aligning to TRBD1. This TCR was sampled from a female donor in good health, serving as a healthy control. The sequencing input was memory CD4+ T cells from blood. CDR3 in amino acids: CASSEEQGPPQGEQYF. CDR3 nucleotides: TGTGCCAGCAGCGAAGAACAGGGGCCGCCCCAGGGCGAGCAGTACTTC.